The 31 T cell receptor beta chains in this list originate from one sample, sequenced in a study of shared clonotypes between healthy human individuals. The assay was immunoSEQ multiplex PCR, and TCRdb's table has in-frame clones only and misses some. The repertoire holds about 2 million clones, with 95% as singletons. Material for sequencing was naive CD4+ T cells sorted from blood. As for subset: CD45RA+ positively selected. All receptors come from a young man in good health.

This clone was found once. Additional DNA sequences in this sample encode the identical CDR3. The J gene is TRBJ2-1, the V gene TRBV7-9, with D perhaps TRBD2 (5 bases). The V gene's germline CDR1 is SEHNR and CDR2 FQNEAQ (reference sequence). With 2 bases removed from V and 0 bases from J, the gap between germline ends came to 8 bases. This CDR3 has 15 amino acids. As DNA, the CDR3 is TGTGCCAGCAGCTTACGGGGTAGCTCCTACAATGAGCAGTTCTTC. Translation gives CASSLRGSSYNEQFF.

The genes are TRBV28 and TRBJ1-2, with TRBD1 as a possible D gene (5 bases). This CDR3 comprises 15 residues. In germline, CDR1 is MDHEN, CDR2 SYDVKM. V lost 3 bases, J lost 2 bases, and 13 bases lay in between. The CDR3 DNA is TGTGCCAGCAGTTTGCGGGGGACTGAGAACTATGGCTACACCTTC. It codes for CASSLRGTENYGYTF.

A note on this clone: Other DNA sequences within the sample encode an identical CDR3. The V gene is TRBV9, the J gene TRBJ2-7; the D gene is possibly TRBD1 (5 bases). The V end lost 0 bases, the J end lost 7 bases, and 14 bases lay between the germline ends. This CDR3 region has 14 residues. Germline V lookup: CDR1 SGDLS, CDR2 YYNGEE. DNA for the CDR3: TGTGCCAGCAGCGTAGGATTGGGCCAGGGTGAGCAGTACTTC. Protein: CASSVGLGQGEQYF.

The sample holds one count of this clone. CDR3 bases: TGTGCCAGCAGCTCGGGACAGGGATCGGGCTATGGCTACACCTTC. It yields the protein CASSSGQGSGYGYTF. The chain is built from TRBV5-6 and TRBJ1-2; 9 nucleotides align to TRBD1. The germline CDR1 and CDR2 sequences are SGHDT and YYEEEE. Germline trimming cut 3 bases from V and 4 bases from J; bases unmatched to any gene: 7. The CDR3 covers 15 residues.

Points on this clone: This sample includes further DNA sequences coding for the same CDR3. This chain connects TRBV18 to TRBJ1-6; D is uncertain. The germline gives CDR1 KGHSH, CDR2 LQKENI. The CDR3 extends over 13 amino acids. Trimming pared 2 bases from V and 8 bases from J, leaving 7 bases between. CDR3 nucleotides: TGTGCCAGCTCACCAGGGAGGGATTCACCCCTCCACTTT. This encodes CASSPGRDSPLHF.

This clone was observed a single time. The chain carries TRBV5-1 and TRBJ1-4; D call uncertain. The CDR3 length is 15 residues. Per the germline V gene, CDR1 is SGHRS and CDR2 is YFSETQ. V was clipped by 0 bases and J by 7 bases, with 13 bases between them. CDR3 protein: CASSLDAGITEKLFF. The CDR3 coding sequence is TGCGCCAGCAGCTTGGATGCTGGAATTACTGAAAAACTGTTTTTT.

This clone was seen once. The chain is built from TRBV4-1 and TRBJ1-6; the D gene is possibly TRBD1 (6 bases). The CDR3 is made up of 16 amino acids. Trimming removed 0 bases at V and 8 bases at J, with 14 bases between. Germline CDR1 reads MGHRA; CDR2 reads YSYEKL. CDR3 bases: TGCGCCAGCAGCCAAGAGGAAACAGGGATACATTCACCCCTCCACTTT. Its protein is CASSQEETGIHSPLHF.

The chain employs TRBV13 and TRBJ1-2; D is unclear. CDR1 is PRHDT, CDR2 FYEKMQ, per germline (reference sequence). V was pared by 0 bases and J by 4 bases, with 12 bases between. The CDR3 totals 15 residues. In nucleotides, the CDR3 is TGTGCCAGCAGCTTAGGTAATCGTCTTGCCTATGGCTACACCTTC. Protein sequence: CASSLGNRLAYGYTF. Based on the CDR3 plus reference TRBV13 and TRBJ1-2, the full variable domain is AAGVIQSPRHLIKEKRETATLKCYPIPRHDTVYWYQQGPGQDPQFLISFYEKMQSDKGSIPDRFSAQQFSDYHSELNMSSLELGDSALYFCASSLGNRLAYGYTFGSGTRLTVV.

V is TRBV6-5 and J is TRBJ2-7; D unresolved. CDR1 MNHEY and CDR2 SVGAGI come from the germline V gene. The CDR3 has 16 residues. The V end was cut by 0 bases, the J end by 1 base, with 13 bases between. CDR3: CASSYSPMTQSYEQYF. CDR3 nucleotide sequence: TGTGCCAGCAGTTACTCTCCAATGACACAATCCTACGAGCAGTACTTC.

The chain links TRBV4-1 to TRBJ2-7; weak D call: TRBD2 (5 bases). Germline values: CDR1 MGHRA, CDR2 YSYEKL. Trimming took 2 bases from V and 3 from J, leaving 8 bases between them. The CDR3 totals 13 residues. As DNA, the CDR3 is TGCGCCAGCAGCCAAACCCGGGGCTACGAGCAGTACTTC. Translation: CASSQTRGYEQYF.

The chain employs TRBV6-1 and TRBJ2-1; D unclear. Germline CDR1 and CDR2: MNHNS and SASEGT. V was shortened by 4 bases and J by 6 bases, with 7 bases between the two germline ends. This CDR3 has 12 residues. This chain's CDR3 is CASSATPNEQFF. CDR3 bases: TGTGCCAGCAGTGCGACACCCAATGAGCAGTTCTTC.

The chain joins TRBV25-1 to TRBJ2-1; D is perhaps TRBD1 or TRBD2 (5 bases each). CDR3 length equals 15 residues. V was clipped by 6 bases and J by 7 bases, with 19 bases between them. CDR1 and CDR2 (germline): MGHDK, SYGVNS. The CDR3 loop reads CASSKPGRSENEQFF. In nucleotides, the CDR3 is TGTGCCAGCAGCAAACCGGGACGGTCGGAAAATGAGCAGTTCTTC.

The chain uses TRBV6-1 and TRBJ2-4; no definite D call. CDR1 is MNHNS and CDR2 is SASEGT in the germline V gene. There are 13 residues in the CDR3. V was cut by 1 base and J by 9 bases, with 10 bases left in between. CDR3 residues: CASSEGSGSIQYF. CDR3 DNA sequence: TGTGCCAGCAGTGAAGGGTCGGGTTCCATTCAGTACTTC.

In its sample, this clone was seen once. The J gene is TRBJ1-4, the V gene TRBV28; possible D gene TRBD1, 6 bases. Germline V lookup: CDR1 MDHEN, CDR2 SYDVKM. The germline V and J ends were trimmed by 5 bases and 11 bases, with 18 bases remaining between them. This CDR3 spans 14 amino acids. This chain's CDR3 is CASSVGGTGNKLFF. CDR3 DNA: TGTGCCAGCAGTGTAGGGGGGACGGGAAACAAACTGTTTTTT.

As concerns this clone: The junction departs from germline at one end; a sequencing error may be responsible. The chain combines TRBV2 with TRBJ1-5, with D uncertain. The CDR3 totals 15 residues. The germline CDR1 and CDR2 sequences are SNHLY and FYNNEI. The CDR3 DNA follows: TGTGCCAGCAGACCTACCGGGATTCAAACCCAGCCCCGGCATTTT. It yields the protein CASRPTGIQTQPRHF.

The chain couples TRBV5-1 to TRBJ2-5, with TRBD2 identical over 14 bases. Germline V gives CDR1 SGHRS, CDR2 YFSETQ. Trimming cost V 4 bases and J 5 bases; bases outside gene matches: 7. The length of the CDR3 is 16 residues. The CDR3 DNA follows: TGCGCCAGCAGCCCGACTAGCGGGAGGGATTGGGAGACCCAGTACTTC. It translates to CASSPTSGRDWETQYF.

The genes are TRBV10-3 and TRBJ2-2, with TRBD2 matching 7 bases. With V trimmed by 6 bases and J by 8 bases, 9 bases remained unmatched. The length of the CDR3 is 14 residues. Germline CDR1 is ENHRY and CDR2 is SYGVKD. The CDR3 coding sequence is TGTGCCATCAGCCCCACTAGCGTTGCAGGGGAGCTGTTTTTT. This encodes CAISPTSVAGELFF.

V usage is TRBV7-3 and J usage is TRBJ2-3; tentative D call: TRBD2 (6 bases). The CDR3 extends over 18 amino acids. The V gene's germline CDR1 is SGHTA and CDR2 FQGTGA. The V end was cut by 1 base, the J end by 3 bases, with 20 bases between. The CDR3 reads CASSLSPPGRNRTDTQYF. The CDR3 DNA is TGTGCCAGCAGCTTAAGCCCTCCGGGGAGGAACAGGACAGATACGCAGTATTTT.

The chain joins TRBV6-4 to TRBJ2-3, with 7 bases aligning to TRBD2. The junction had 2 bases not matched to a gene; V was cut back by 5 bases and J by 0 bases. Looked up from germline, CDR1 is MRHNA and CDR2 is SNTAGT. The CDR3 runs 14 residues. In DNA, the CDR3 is TGTGCCAGCAGTTGGGACTATAGCACAGATACGCAGTATTTT. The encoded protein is CASSWDYSTDTQYF.

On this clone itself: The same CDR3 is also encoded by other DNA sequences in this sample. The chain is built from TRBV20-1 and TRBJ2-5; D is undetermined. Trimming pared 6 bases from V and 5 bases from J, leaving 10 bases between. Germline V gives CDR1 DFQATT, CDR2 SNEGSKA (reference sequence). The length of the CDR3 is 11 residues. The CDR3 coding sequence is TGCAGTGCCACCTTGGGGGAGACCCAGTACTTC. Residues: CSATLGETQYF.

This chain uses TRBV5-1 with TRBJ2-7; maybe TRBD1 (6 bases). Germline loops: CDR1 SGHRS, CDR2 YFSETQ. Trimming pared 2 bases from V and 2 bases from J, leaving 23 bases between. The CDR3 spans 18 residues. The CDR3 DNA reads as TGCGCCAGCAGCTTTCGGGACAATGGGAACCTTCAAGCCTACGAGCAGTACTTC. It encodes CASSFRDNGNLQAYEQYF.

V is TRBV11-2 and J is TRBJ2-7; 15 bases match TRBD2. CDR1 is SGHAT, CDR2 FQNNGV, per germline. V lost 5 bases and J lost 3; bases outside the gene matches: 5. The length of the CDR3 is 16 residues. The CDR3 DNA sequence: TGTGCCAGCAGCCCCGGACTAGCGGGGGGGCGCTACGAGCAGTACTTC. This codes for CASSPGLAGGRYEQYF.

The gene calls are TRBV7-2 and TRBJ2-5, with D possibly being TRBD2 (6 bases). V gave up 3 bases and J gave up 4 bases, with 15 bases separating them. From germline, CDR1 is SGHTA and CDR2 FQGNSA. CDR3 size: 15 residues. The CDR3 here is CASSFLAQRAETQYF. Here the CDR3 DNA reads TGTGCCAGCAGCTTTCTAGCGCAAAGGGCAGAGACCCAGTACTTC.

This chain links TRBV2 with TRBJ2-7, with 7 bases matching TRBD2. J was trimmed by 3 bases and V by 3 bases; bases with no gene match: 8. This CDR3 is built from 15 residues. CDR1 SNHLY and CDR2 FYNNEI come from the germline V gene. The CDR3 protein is CASSDQGGSLYEQYF. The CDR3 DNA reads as TGTGCCAGCAGTGATCAGGGAGGGTCCCTCTACGAGCAGTACTTC. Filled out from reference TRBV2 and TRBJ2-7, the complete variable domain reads EPEVTQTPSHQVTQMGQEVILRCVPISNHLYFYWYRQILGQKVEFLVSFYNNEISEKSEIFDDQFSVERPDGSNFTLKIRSTKLEDSAMYFCASSDQGGSLYEQYFGPGTRLTVT.

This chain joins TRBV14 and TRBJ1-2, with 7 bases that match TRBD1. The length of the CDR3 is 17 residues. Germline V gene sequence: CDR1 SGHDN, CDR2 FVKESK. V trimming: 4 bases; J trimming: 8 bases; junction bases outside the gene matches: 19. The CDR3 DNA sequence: TGTGCCAGCAGCCCCCGAACGGCTCCAGGGGGTGGTACGGGCTACACCTTC. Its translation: CASSPRTAPGGGTGYTF.

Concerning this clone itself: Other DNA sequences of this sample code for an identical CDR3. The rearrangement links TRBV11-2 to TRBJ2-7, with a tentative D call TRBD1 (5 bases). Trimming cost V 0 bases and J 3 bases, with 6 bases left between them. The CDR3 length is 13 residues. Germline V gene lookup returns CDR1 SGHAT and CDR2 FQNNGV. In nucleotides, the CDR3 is TGTGCCAGCAGCTTAGACAGGGTCTACGAGCAGTACTTC. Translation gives CASSLDRVYEQYF. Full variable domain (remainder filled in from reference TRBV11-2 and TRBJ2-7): EAGVAQSPRYKIIEKRQSVAFWCNPISGHATLYWYQQILGQGPKLLIQFQNNGVVDDSQLPKDRFSAERLKGVDSTLKIQPAKLEDSAVYLCASSLDRVYEQYFGPGTRLTVT.

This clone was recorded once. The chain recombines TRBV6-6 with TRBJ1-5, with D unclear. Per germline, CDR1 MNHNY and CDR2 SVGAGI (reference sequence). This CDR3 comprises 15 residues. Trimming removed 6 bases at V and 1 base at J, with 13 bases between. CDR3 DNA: TGTGCCAGCAGCTCCGGAGGGTACAGCAATCAGCCCCAGCATTTT. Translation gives CASSSGGYSNQPQHF.

As DNA, the CDR3 is TGTGCCAGCAGTTTCCAGGGCAGATCCACAGATACGCAGTATTTT. As protein: CASSFQGRSTDTQYF. This chain links TRBV28 with TRBJ2-3, with D perhaps TRBD1 (5 bases). The ends were cut back, 3 bases at V and 2 bases at J, with 12 bases in the middle. CDR3 length: 15 amino acids. Germline CDR1 and CDR2: MDHEN and SYDVKM.

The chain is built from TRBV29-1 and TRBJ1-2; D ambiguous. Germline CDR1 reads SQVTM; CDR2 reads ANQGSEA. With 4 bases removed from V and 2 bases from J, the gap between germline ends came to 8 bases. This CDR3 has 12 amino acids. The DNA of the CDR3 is TGCAGCGTTGCCAACACCAACTATGGCTACACCTTC. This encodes CSVANTNYGYTF.

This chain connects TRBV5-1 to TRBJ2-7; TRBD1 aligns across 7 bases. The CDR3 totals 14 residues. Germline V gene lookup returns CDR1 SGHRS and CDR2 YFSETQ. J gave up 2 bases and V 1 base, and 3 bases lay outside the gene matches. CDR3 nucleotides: TGCGCCAGCAGCTTGTGGACAGGTCCCTACGAGCAGTACTTC. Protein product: CASSLWTGPYEQYF.

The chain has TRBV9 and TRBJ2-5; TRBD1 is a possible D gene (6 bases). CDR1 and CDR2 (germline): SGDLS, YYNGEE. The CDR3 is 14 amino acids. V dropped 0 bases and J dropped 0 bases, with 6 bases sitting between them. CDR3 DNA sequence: TGTGCCAGCAGCGTAGGGGACAACCAAGAGACCCAGTACTTC. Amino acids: CASSVGDNQETQYF. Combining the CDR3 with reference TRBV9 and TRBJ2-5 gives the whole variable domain DSGVTQTPKHLITATGQRVTLRCSPRSGDLSVYWYQQSLDQGLQFLIQYYNGEERAKGNILERFSAQQFPDLHSELNLSSLELGDSALYFCASSVGDNQETQYFGPGTRLLVL.